The clone carrying this T cell receptor (beta chain) was detected ten times or more. Its specificity is unknown. Unique molecular identifiers tagged individual cDNA molecules. TCRdb reprocessed the 5' RACE reads via MiXCR and lists one record per CDR3 protein. The table lists fewer than 55,000 distinct CDR3 sequences, more than 9% of them singletons. The data were obtained in a study of early T cells in non-severe SARS-CoV-2 infection. Study information: The study sequenced bulk RNA from unsorted whole blood, with chains unpaired.

General study findings and limits: There was a bias toward anti-spike CD8 responses in VDJdb matching, which missed private and CD4 specificities.

Trimming shortened V by 3 bases and J by 3 bases, and 12 bases separated the two germline ends. The length of the CDR3 is 14 residues. The TCR was taken from an adult who was a healthcare worker with PCR-confirmed SARS-CoV-2 infection or an uninfected control (not recorded which). The chain recombines TRBV12-3 or TRBV12-4 with TRBJ2-7; D unresolved. The sequenced material came from whole blood. CDR3 in DNA: TGTGCCAGCAGTTTCAGCGCCATATACTACGAGCAGTACTTC. Protein sequence: CASSFSAIYYEQYF.